The 22 T cell receptor beta chains in this list originate from one sample, sequenced in a study of blood T cell repertoires in COVID-19. Sequenced by immunoSEQ multiplex PCR; TCRdb stores in-frame clones only, minus some. The sample carries fewer than 30,000 clones, approximately 85% recorded once. Sequencing used peripheral blood. The receptors were sampled from a woman aged 80 or over with COVID-19, enrolled during active disease.

This clone occurred once. V usage is TRBV7-3 and J usage is TRBJ2-3; TRBD2 agrees at 11 bases. This CDR3 is 15 amino acids long. Losses at the gene ends were 5 bases for V and 2 bases for J; bases not matched to a gene: 3. The germline V gene has CDR1 SGHTA and CDR2 FQGTGA. CDR3: CASSLSGGVTDTQYF. CDR3 DNA sequence: TGTGCCAGCAGCCTTAGCGGGGGGGTCACAGATACGCAGTATTTT.

The chain joins TRBV30 to TRBJ1-6, with D possibly matching TRBD1 (5 bases). The CDR3 sequence is 18 residues long. Germline CDR1 is GTSNPN and CDR2 is SVGIG (reference sequence). Trimming removed 2 bases from V and 0 bases from J, with 17 bases in between. The CDR3 is CAWSSEETASSYNSPLHF. In nucleotides, the CDR3 is TGTGCCTGGAGTAGCGAAGAGACAGCTAGCTCCTATAATTCACCCCTCCACTTT.

The chain is built from TRBV10-3 and TRBJ1-5; no firm D call. V gave up 2 bases and J gave up 4 bases, with 6 bases separating them. Germline V CDR1 and CDR2: ENHRY, SYGVKD. The CDR3 totals 13 residues. CDR3 amino acids: CAISETGNQPQHF. As DNA, the CDR3 is TGTGCCATCAGTGAGACGGGGAATCAGCCCCAGCATTTT.

The chain combines TRBV24-1 with TRBJ2-7; TRBD2 matches 7 bases. The CDR3 runs 13 residues. V was clipped by 0 bases and J by 5 bases; unmatched bases: 0. Germline lookup yields CDR1 KGHDR and CDR2 SFDVKD. DNA for the CDR3: TGTGCCACCAGTGATTTGGGGGGGGACGAGCAGTACTTC. Translating gives CATSDLGGDEQYF.

This chain joins TRBV5-1 and TRBJ2-2; TRBD1 is a possible D gene (5 bases). In germline, CDR1 is SGHRS, CDR2 YFSETQ. The V and J ends lost 6 bases and 1 base respectively, with 16 bases between them. The CDR3 totals 16 residues. The chain's CDR3 is CASTSIPTVNTGELFF. As DNA, the CDR3 is TGCGCCAGCACTTCAATTCCGACAGTGAACACCGGGGAGCTGTTTTTT.

The gene calls are TRBV19 and TRBJ2-2; TRBD1 is a possible D gene (6 bases). The CDR3 has 18 amino acids. Trimming cost V 3 bases and J 0 bases, with 17 bases left between them. In germline, CDR1 is LNHDA, CDR2 SQIVND (reference sequence). CDR3 protein: CASSISRGRATNTGELFF. DNA of the CDR3: TGTGCCAGTAGTATTTCCAGGGGCAGGGCAACGAACACCGGGGAGCTGTTTTTT. The full variable domain, with the rest looked up from reference TRBV19 and TRBJ2-2, is DGGITQSPKYLFRKEGQNVTLSCEQNLNHDAMYWYRQDPGQGLRLIYYSQIVNDFQKGDIAEGYSVSREKKESFPLTVTSAQKNPTAFYLCASSISRGRATNTGELFFGEGSRLTVL.

This CDR3 reads CASSVGQASGNTIYF. CDR3 coding DNA: TGTGCCAGCAGCGTAGGACAGGCTAGTGGAAACACCATATATTTT. The rearrangement uses TRBV9 and TRBJ1-3; weak D call: TRBD1 (6 bases). The CDR3 runs 15 residues. Germline V lookup: CDR1 SGDLS, CDR2 YYNGEE. V shed 0 bases and J shed 3 bases, with 10 bases lying between them. Looking up the rest from reference TRBV9 and TRBJ1-3 gives the full variable domain: DSGVTQTPKHLITATGQRVTLRCSPRSGDLSVYWYQQSLDQGLQFLIQYYNGEERAKGNILERFSAQQFPDLHSELNLSSLELGDSALYFCASSVGQASGNTIYFGEGSWLTVV.

The rearrangement uses TRBV2 and TRBJ2-7; 8 bases line up with TRBD2. The ends lost 4 bases at V and 5 bases at J; junction bases unmatched: 10. The germline V gene encodes CDR1 SNHLY and CDR2 FYNNEI. The CDR3 consists of 15 residues. For the CDR3, the DNA is TGTGCCAGCAGTGTACAGCGGGGGATCCCCAACGAGCAGTACTTC. Translated: CASSVQRGIPNEQYF.

The J gene is TRBJ2-7, the V gene TRBV2; 9 nucleotides match TRBD1. CDR1 is SNHLY, CDR2 FYNNEI, per germline. CDR3 length: 14 residues. Trimming took 6 bases from V and 1 from J; bases not matched to a gene: 4. The CDR3 loop reads CASSGQGRSYEQYF. DNA for the CDR3: TGTGCCAGCAGCGGACAGGGGAGGTCCTACGAGCAGTACTTC.

The chain carries TRBV11-1 and TRBJ2-1; 10 bases are shared with TRBD2. V dropped 3 bases and J dropped 7; count of bases not matched to a gene: 3. CDR3 length: 14 amino acids. Per the germline V gene, CDR1 is SGHAT and CDR2 is FQDESV (reference sequence). The CDR3 here is CASSFWTSGNEQFF. The DNA of the CDR3 is TGTGCCAGCAGCTTTTGGACTAGCGGAAATGAGCAGTTCTTC.

The chain is built from TRBV29-1 and TRBJ2-7; D possibly corresponds to TRBD1 (5 bases). V lost 4 bases to trimming and J lost 3 bases, with 13 bases between them. Germline CDR1 is SQVTM and CDR2 is ANQGSEA. The CDR3 consists of 13 residues. CDR3 region: CSVALDSYYEQYF. The CDR3, as DNA: TGCAGCGTTGCTCTCGACAGCTACTACGAGCAGTACTTC.

V and J are TRBV18 and TRBJ1-1; no firm D call. Germline values: CDR1 KGHSH, CDR2 LQKENI. V shed 6 bases and J shed 4 bases, with 12 bases lying between them. This CDR3 comprises 13 residues. CDR3 region: CASSSKRGTEAFF. CDR3 nucleotide sequence: TGTGCCAGCTCCTCCAAACGGGGCACTGAAGCTTTCTTT.

The gene calls are TRBV19 and TRBJ2-1, with 7 bases matching TRBD2. The V gene end was trimmed by 4 bases and the J gene end by 2 bases; junction bases not matched to a gene: 8. The CDR3 has 16 amino acids. Germline V gives CDR1 LNHDA, CDR2 SQIVND (reference sequence). The CDR3 spells CASSTSRAGPYNEQFF. The CDR3 bases are TGTGCCAGTAGTACCTCACGAGCGGGGCCCTACAATGAGCAGTTCTTC.

The CDR3 reads CASSVSSGNTIYF. CDR3 coding DNA: TGTGCCAGCAGCGTGAGCTCTGGAAACACCATATATTTT. The rearrangement joins TRBV9 to TRBJ1-3, with no clear D. The CDR3 is 13 amino acids. The V and J ends lost 2 bases and 0 bases respectively, with 3 bases between them. Looked up from germline, CDR1 is SGDLS and CDR2 is YYNGEE.

Notes on this clone: This CDR3 is also generated by other DNA sequences in the sample. The chain is built from TRBV3-1 (or the pseudogene TRBV3-2) and TRBJ2-5, with 9 bases fitting TRBD2. V shed 1 base and J 4 bases; nucleotides not matched to a gene: 7. Germline-derived CDR1 and CDR2 are LGHDT and YNNKEL (reference sequence). The CDR3 covers 16 residues. The CDR3 protein is CASSQGLAGGRETQYF. DNA of the CDR3: TGTGCCAGCAGCCAAGGACTGGCGGGGGGGCGAGAGACCCAGTACTTC.

The genes are TRBV16 and TRBJ2-1; weak D call: TRBD1 (5 bases). The ends were cut back, 4 bases at V and 10 bases at J, with 14 bases in the middle. Germline V CDR1 and CDR2: KGHSY, FQNENV. The CDR3 consists of 13 residues. The CDR3 reads CASSLTGPREQFF. The CDR3 nucleotides are TGTGCCAGCAGCCTTACAGGTCCCCGAGAGCAGTTCTTC.

The chain is built from TRBV9 and TRBJ2-1; D is perhaps TRBD2 (6 bases). The CDR3 is 15 amino acids. The germline gives CDR1 SGDLS, CDR2 YYNGEE. The V and J ends lost 0 bases and 4 bases respectively, with 11 bases between them. The CDR3 sequence: CASSVAGRSYNEQFF. As DNA, the CDR3 is TGTGCCAGCAGCGTAGCAGGGAGGAGTTACAATGAGCAGTTCTTC.

This chain links TRBV5-4 with TRBJ2-7; D is perhaps TRBD1 (6 bases). CDR3 size: 15 residues. CDR1 and CDR2 (germline): SGHNT, YYREEE (reference sequence). V lost 1 base to trimming and J lost 0 bases, with 11 bases between them. This CDR3 is CASSLNRVSSYEQYF. The CDR3 DNA sequence: TGTGCCAGCAGCTTGAACAGGGTAAGCTCCTACGAGCAGTACTTC. The full variable domain, completed using reference TRBV5-4 and TRBJ2-7, is ETGVTQSPTHLIKTRGQQVTLRCSSQSGHNTVSWYQQALGQGPQFIFQYYREEENGRGNFPPRFSGLQFPNYSSELNVNALELDDSALYLCASSLNRVSSYEQYFGPGTRLTVT.

The chain recombines TRBV3-1 (or the pseudogene TRBV3-2) with TRBJ1-2, with 8 bases identical to TRBD1. The germline V gene encodes CDR1 LGHDT and CDR2 YNNKEL (reference sequence). The CDR3 length is 15 residues. V was pared by 7 bases and J by 4 bases, with 11 bases of the junction left unmatched. CDR3: CASTQGPGGIYGYTF. The CDR3 DNA reads TGTGCCAGCACCCAGGGTCCAGGGGGCATCTATGGCTACACCTTC.

The chain carries TRBV5-1 and TRBJ2-7; a possible D gene is TRBD2 (5 bases). Trimming took off 4 bases at V and 4 bases at J, with 18 bases between the two ends. Germline CDR1 is SGHRS and CDR2 is YFSETQ. This CDR3 has 15 residues. Here the CDR3 DNA reads TGCGCCAGCAGCCCAGAGGGCAGGTCCATTTACGAGCAGTACTTC. Translation gives CASSPEGRSIYEQYF.

On this clone: The conserved phenylalanine or tryptophan is not found at the CDR3 terminus, so this likely reflects a read error. Because the CDR3's place on the DNA is in doubt, the DNA is left out and the CDR3 is given as listed by TCRdb. The J gene is TRBJ2-6, the V gene TRBV6-5; TRBD1, the D gene given by the table, was not confirmed from the DNA. Germline loops: CDR1 MNHEY, CDR2 SVGAGI. The CDR3 contains 13 residues when both ends are counted. The CDR3 protein is CASSQTRGTLESV.

V usage is TRBV5-1 and J usage is TRBJ2-5, with D hard to call. This CDR3 has 12 amino acids. Trimming took 0 bases from V and 5 from J, leaving 5 bases between them. Germline-derived CDR1 and CDR2 are SGHRS and YFSETQ. The CDR3 DNA sequence: TGCGCCAGCAGCTTGGCATCCGAGACCCAGTACTTC. It yields the protein CASSLASETQYF.